This T cell receptor (beta chain) was sequenced for a study of T-cell memory formation after mild COVID-19 (dated by TCRdb to the early 2020s). Some background on the complete study: Most TCR sequence clusters were specific to one of the two donors. T-cell clones expanding and contracting after mild COVID-19 in a couple of donors were tracked by longitudinal TCRalpha and TCRbeta repertoire sequencing. The cohort was made up of two young adult volunteers, one female and one male, who were previously healthy. What the authors observed across the whole study: The study included only a couple of mild cases, and larger cohorts that include severe cases with pre-infection samples were judged to be necessary. Contracting CD4+ clones were found mainly in CM and EM memory subsets, while CD8+ clones were enriched in EMRA. The detection of some responding clones in pre-infection memory suggests that pre-existing cross-reactive memory T cells joined the SARS-CoV-2 response. Clones contracting from day 15 to 85 had balanced CD4/CD8 phenotypes, while a second wave expanding from day 15 to 37 was biased towards CD4+. Whether the second-wave clones peaking on day 37 were SARS-CoV-2 specific was not confirmed.

PBMCs were isolated by Ficoll-Paque density gradient centrifugation. A note on this clonotype: The antigen it recognizes is unknown. Within one base of it there is no much larger clone, and no base qualities were kept.

Its CDR3 holds 14 amino acids, cysteine through phenylalanine. The entry retains the CDR3 DNA only, 42 bases that are in frame from base 1. Deletion took 3 bases off V and 2 bases off J, with a span of 9 bases between the germline ends. CDR1 is given as SGHDN and CDR2 as FVKESK, both from the germline V gene. This sample was sequenced with an Illumina NovaSeq 6000. TCRalpha and TCRbeta cDNA libraries were constructed by 5'RACE with constant-segment primers, with sample barcodes and unique molecular identifiers being introduced. Trizol reagent was used to extract RNA from every sample. The libraries were amplified in two PCR steps, and the second step added a second sample barcode and Illumina TruSeq adapters. The libraries were sequenced on an Illumina NovaSeq using 2 x 150 bp paired-end reads. In the source study's methods: With migec v1.2.7, reads were demultiplexed and then collapsed into UMI-guided consensus sequences. Using mixcr v2.1.11, the UMI consensuses were aligned to TRA and TRB V and J templates and assembled into clonotypes. Expanded or contracted clonotypes were those called significant by both edgeR and NoisET, with noise models trained on biological replicates. For edgeR calls, a false discovery rate-adjusted p below 0.01 and a log2 fold-change threshold of 1 were applied. As an exploratory analysis of dynamics, PCA with hierarchical clustering was applied to max-normalized trajectories of the 1000 most abundant clonotypes. The CD4 or CD8 phenotype of responding clones was assigned using the separately sequenced CD4+ and CD8+ repertoires. In-frame beta chains were kept once TCRdb had trimmed the public reads at Q25 with fastp and called clones with MiXCR. CDR3 protein duplicates are merged, each entry listing the most common genes and DNA. The V and J calls here are based on TCRdb, not the publication. This sample has 470,000 or so distinct CDR3 sequences in its table, and 15% to 20% of those were observed once. The ten largest clones represent 9% to 15% of the sample.

The chain is made from TRBV14 and TRBJ2-3; the D gene cannot be named for sure. The sample comprised PBMCs or a T cell subset sorted from them (not recorded which). The receptor's source is an adult woman who had mild COVID-19 (a few samples of this study predate the infection). The sample titles of this study are shuffled in the database, so cell type and time point are left out; the donor was told from shared clones. The DNA is as follows: TGTGCCAGCAGCCACACCCAGCTCACAGATACGCAGTATTTT. Translated, this gives CASSHTQLTDTQYF.